Only one count was recorded for the clone carrying this T cell receptor beta chain. Clinical history as reported by participants underpinned cohort assignment. V was cut by 5 bases and J by 0 bases, with 13 bases left in between. The CDR3 is 15 residues long. Germline V gives CDR1 MGHDK, CDR2 SYGVNS. This record comes from a study of blood T cell repertoires in COVID-19. At the level of the study: Sample material is recorded as cDNA or gDNA derived from T cells, B-cell-depleted T cells, or PBMCs.

Only in-frame clones appear in the TCRdb table, and some are missing; sequencing was by immunoSEQ multiplex PCR. The table records 200,000 to 300,000 clones, 83% of them present only once. V is TRBV25-1 and J is TRBJ1-1; D is ambiguous. This sequence was found in a woman in her forties who had been exposed to COVID-19. The sample was PBMCs or T cells enriched from blood (not recorded which). CDR3 region: CASSSRGALNTEAFF. CDR3 in DNA: TGTGCCAGCAGTTCCCGGGGAGCCCTGAACACTGAAGCTTTCTTT.